The T cell receptor beta chain described here comes from a study of shared clonotypes between healthy human individuals. Study conclusions and caveats: Rarefaction curves obtained for sorted subsets showed sequencing incomplete despite large depth. It was expected that sequencing depth would affect clonotype sharing among donors. Clonotypes that were shared across four donors made up around 5% of naive CD4 clonotypes.

As concerns this clone: Its matching antigen is unknown.

Germline assignment: CDR1 SNHLY and CDR2 FYNNEI. The CDR3 loop spans 17 amino acids. The ends lost 5 bases at V and 11 bases at J; junction bases unmatched: 22. Naive CD45RA+ and memory CD45RA-negative subsets were split from CD4+ cells. Profiled with immunoSEQ multiplex PCR; TCRdb holds only in-frame clones, not every one. In the table there are around 350,000 clones, over 70% of which are singletons. The receptor comes from a man younger than 40 in good health. The genes are TRBV2 and TRBJ2-3; the match to TRBD2 covers 7 bases. The sample consisted of memory CD4+ T cells sorted from blood. This sample's subset: CD45RA-negative fraction. CDR3 sequence reads: CASSLGSGTLLRQGQYF. The CDR3, as DNA: TGTGCCAGCAGTCTGGGCAGCGGGACTCTTCTCCGTCAGGGGCAGTATTTT. Based on the CDR3 plus reference TRBV2 and TRBJ2-3, the full variable domain is EPEVTQTPSHQVTQMGQEVILRCVPISNHLYFYWYRQILGQKVEFLVSFYNNEISEKSEIFDDQFSVERPDGSNFTLKIRSTKLEDSAMYFCASSLGSGTLLRQGQYFGPGTRLTVL.